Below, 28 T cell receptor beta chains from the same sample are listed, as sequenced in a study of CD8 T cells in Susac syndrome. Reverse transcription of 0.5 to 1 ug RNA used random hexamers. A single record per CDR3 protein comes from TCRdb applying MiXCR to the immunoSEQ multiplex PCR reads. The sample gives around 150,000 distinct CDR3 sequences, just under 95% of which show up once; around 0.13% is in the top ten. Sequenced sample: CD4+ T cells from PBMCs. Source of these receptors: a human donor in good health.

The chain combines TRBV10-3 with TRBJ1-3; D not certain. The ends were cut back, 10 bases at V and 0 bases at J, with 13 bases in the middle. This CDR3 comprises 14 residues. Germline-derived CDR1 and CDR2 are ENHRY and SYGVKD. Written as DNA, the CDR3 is TGTGCCACCCGGGCAGACGACTCTGGAAACACCATATATTTT. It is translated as CATRADDSGNTIYF.

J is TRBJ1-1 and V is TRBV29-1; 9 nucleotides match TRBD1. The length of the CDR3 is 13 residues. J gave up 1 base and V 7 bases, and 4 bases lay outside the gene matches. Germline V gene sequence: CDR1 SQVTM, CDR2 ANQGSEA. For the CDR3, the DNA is TGCAGCGAGGCGGGACAGGGGAACACTGAAGCTTTCTTT. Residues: CSEAGQGNTEAFF.

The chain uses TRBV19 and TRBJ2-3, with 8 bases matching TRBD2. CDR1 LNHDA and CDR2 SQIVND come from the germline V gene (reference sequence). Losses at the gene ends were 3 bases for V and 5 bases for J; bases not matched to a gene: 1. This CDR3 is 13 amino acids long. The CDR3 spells CASSISGGDTQYF. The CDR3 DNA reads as TGTGCCAGTAGTATCAGCGGGGGAGATACGCAGTATTTT.

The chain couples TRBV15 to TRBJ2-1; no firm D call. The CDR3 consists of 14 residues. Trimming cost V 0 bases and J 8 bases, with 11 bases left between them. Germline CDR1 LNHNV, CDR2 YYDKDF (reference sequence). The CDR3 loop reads CATSRDFALDEQFF. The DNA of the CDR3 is TGTGCCACCAGCAGAGATTTCGCGCTTGATGAGCAGTTCTTC. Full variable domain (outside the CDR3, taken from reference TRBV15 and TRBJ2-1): DAMVIQNPRYQVTQFGKPVTLSCSQTLNHNVMYWYQQKSSQAPKLLFHYYDKDFNNEADTPDNFQSRRPNTSFCFLDIRSPGLGDTAMYLCATSRDFALDEQFFGPGTRLTVL.

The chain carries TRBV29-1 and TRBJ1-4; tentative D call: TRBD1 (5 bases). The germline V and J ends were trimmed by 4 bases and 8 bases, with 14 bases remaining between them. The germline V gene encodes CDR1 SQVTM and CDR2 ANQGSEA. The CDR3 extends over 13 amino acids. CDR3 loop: CSVAWDPGEKLFF. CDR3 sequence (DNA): TGCAGCGTTGCCTGGGACCCGGGGGAAAAACTGTTTTTT.

CDR3 region: CASSLQGAYEQYF. In nucleotides, the CDR3 is TGTGCCAGCAGTTTACAGGGGGCCTACGAGCAGTACTTC. The chain employs TRBV7-2 and TRBJ2-7, with 8 positions matching TRBD1. The germline V gene has CDR1 SGHTA and CDR2 FQGNSA. After removal of 6 bases from V and 2 bases from J, the junction contained 3 bases not matched to a gene. This CDR3 comprises 13 residues.

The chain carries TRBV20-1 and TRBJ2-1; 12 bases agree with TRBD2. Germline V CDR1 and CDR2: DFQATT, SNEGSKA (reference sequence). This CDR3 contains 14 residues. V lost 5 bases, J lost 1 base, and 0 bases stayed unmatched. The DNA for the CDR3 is TGCAGTGCTCTAGCGGGGGGGTCCTACAATGAGCAGTTCTTC. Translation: CSALAGGSYNEQFF.

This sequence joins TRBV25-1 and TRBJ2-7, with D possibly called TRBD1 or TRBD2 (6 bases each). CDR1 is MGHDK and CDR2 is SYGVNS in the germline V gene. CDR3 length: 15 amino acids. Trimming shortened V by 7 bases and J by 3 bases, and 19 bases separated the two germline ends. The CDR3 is CASTPSGAGIYEQYF. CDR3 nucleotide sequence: TGTGCCAGCACCCCTTCGGGGGCCGGGATCTACGAGCAGTACTTC.

DNA for the CDR3: TGCGCCAGCAGCTCCGGCCGGGGAGGAAATGAAAAACTGTTTTTT. As protein: CASSSGRGGNEKLFF. The chain uses TRBV5-1 and TRBJ1-4; D remains ambiguous. V dropped 3 bases and J dropped 5 bases, with 14 bases sitting between them. The CDR3 contains 15 residues. Germline CDR1 and CDR2: SGHRS and YFSETQ.

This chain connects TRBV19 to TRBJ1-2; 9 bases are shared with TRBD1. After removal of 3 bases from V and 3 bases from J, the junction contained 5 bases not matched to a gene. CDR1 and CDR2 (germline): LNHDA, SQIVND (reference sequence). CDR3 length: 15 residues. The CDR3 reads CASSIMDRGDYGYTF. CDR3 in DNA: TGTGCCAGTAGTATCATGGACAGGGGCGACTATGGCTACACCTTC. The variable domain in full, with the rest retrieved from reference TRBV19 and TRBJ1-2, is DGGITQSPKYLFRKEGQNVTLSCEQNLNHDAMYWYRQDPGQGLRLIYYSQIVNDFQKGDIAEGYSVSREKKESFPLTVTSAQKNPTAFYLCASSIMDRGDYGYTFGSGTRLTVV.

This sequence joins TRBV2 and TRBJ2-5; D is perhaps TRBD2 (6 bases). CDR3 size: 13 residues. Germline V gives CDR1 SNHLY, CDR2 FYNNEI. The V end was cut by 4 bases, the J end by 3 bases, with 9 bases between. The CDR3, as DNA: TGTGCCAGCAGTGTGGAGGGTGAAGAGACCCAGTACTTC. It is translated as CASSVEGEETQYF.

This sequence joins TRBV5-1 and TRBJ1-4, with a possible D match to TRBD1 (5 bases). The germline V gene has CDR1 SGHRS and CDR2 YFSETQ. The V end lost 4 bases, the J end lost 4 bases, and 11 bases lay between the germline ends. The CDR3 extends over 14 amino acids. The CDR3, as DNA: TGCGCCAGCAGCCCGGGGACGGTTAATGAAAAACTGTTTTTT. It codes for CASSPGTVNEKLFF.

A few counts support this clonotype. As DNA, the CDR3 is TGCGCCAGCAGCCAAACCTCCGGGACTACCTCACCCTACGAGCAGTACTTC. This sequence encodes CASSQTSGTTSPYEQYF. This rearrangement joins TRBV4-1 to TRBJ2-7; 7 nucleotides match TRBD2. V lost 2 bases, J lost 2 bases, and 12 bases stayed unmatched. CDR3 length: 17 residues. From germline, CDR1 is MGHRA and CDR2 YSYEKL.

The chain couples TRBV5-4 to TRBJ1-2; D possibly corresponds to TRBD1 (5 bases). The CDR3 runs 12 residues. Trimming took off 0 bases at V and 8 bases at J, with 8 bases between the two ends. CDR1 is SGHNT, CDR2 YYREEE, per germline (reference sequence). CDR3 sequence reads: CASSLGGGGYTF. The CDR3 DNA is TGTGCCAGCAGCTTGGGGGGGGGAGGCTACACCTTC.

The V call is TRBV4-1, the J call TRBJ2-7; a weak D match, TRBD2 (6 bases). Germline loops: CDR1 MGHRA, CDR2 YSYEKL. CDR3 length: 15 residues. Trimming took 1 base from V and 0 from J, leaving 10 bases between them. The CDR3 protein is CASSQGLRDSYEQYF. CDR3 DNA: TGCGCCAGCAGCCAAGGGTTGCGGGACTCCTACGAGCAGTACTTC.

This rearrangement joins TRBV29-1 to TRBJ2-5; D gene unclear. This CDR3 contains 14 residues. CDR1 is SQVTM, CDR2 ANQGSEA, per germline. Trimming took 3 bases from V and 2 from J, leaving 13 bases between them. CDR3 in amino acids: CSVEAQTLQETQYF. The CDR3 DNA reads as TGCAGCGTTGAGGCGCAGACCCTTCAAGAGACCCAGTACTTC.

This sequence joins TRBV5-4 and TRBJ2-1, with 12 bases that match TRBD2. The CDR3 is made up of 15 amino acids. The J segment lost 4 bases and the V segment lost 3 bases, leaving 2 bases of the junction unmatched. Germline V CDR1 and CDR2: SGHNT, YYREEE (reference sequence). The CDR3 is CASSSSGGAYNEQFF. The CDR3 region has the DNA TGTGCCAGCAGCTCTAGCGGGGGGGCATACAATGAGCAGTTCTTC.

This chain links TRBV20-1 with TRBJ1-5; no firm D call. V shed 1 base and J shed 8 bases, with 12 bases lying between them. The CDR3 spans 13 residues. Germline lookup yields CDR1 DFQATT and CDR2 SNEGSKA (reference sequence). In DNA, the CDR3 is TGCAGTGCTAGAGTGATCGGTACGGAGCCCCAGCATTTT. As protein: CSARVIGTEPQHF.

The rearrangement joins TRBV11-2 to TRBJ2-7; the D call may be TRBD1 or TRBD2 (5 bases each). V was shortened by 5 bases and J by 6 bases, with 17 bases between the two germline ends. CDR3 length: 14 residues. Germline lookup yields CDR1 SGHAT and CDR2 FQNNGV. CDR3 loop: CASSPRGKGSEQYF. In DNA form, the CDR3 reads TGTGCCAGCAGCCCCCGGGGCAAGGGCTCCGAGCAGTACTTC.

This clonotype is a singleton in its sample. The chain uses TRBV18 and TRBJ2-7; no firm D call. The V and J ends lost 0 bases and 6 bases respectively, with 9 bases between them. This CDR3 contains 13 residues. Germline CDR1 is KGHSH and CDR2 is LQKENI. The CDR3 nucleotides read TGTGCCAGCTCACCACCTGGATCGGGCGAGCAGTACTTC. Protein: CASSPPGSGEQYF.

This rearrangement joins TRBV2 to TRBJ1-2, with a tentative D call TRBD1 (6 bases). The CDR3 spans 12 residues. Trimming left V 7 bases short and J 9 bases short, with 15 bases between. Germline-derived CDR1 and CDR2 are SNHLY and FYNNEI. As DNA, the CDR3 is TGTGCCAGCACTACAGGGCCGGGTAGCTACACCTTC. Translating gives CASTTGPGSYTF.

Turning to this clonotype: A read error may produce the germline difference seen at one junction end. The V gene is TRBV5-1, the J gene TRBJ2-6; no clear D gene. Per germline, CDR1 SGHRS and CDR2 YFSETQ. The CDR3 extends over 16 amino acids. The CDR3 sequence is CASGLDATSGANVLTF. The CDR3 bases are TGCGCCAGCGGCTTGGATGCTACATCTGGGGCCAACGTCCTGACTTTC.

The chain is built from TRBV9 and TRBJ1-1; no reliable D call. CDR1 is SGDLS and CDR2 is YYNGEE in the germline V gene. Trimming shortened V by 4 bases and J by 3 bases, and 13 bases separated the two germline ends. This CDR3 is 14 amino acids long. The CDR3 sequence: CASSPILSYTEAFF. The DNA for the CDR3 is TGTGCCAGCAGCCCTATTTTGAGTTACACTGAAGCTTTCTTT.

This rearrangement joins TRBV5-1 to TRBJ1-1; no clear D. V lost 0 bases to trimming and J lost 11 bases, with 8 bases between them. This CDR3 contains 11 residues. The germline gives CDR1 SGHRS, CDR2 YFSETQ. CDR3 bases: TGCGCCAGCAGCTTGGACAGTAAGGCTTTCTTT. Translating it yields CASSLDSKAFF.

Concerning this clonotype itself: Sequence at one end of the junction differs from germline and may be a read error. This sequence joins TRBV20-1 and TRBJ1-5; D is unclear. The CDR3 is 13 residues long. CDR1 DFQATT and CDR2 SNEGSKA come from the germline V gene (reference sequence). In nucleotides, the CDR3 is TGCAGTGCTAGAGATTTTGGCAATCAACCCCAGCATTTT. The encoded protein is CSARDFGNQPQHF.

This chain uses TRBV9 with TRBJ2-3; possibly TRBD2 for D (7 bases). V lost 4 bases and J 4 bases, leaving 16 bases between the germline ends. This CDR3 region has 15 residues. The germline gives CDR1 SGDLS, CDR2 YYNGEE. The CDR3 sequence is CASSLAGARADTQYF. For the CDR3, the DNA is TGTGCCAGCAGCCTCGCGGGGGCCAGGGCAGATACGCAGTATTTT.

The CDR3 loop is CASSQRDEQFF. For the CDR3, the DNA is TGTGCCAGCTCACAGCGGGATGAGCAGTTCTTC. The chain uses TRBV18 and TRBJ2-1, with TRBD2 as a possible D gene (6 bases). This CDR3 region has 11 residues. Per germline, CDR1 KGHSH and CDR2 LQKENI. Deletions cut 4 bases from V and 8 bases from J, with 6 bases between.

CDR3 nucleotide sequence: TGTGCCAGCAGGTTGACAGGGGGCGATGAAAAACTGTTTTTT. Translation: CASRLTGGDEKLFF. The V gene is TRBV6-5, the J gene TRBJ1-4; TRBD1 aligns across 10 bases. Germline V CDR1 and CDR2: MNHEY, SVGAGI. This CDR3 has 14 amino acids. Unmatched junction bases numbered 4, after V lost 6 bases and J lost 6 bases.